A single sample gave rise to the 24 T cell receptor beta chains below, sequenced in a study of blood T cell repertoires in COVID-19. This table comes from immunoSEQ multiplex PCR, and its TCRdb copy is limited to in-frame clones, with some not included. The sample has over 85,000 clones, 85% seen once. Material: peripheral blood. Source of these receptors: a man aged 45-65 years with acute or convalescent COVID-19.

V gene TRBV7-2 combines with J gene TRBJ2-5; possibly TRBD2 for D (5 bases). The CDR3 is 13 residues long. Germline-derived CDR1 and CDR2 are SGHTA and FQGNSA. Trimming shortened V by 5 bases and J by 5 bases, and 12 bases separated the two germline ends. The CDR3 is CASSISWEETQYF. For the CDR3, the DNA is TGTGCCAGCAGCATTTCATGGGAGGAGACCCAGTACTTC.

J is TRBJ1-3 and V is TRBV12-5; 9 bases agree with TRBD1. Germline CDR1 is LGHNT and CDR2 is FRNRAP. V was clipped by 7 bases and J by 4 bases; unmatched bases: 5. This CDR3 has 14 residues. In DNA, the CDR3 is TGTGCTAGTGAGCTAGGACAGGGGGGAAACACCATATATTTT. Its protein product is CASELGQGGNTIYF. Variable domain in full (rest from reference TRBV12-5 and TRBJ1-3): DARVTQTPRHKVTEMGQEVTMRCQPILGHNTVFWYRQTMMQGLELLAYFRNRAPLDDSGMPKDRFSAEMPDATLATLKIQPSEPRDSAVYFCASELGQGGNTIYFGEGSWLTVV.

This clone was detected only once. The genes are TRBV28 and TRBJ2-7, with 7 positions matching TRBD1. Germline V gives CDR1 MDHEN, CDR2 SYDVKM. CDR3 length: 14 residues. With V trimmed by 8 bases and J by 3 bases, 10 bases remained unmatched. The CDR3 DNA reads as TGTGCCAGCCGTGAACAGGGGAGAGACTACGAGCAGTACTTC. Amino acid sequence: CASREQGRDYEQYF.

The chain carries TRBV7-8 and TRBJ2-1; 9 nucleotides agree with TRBD1. There are 17 residues in the CDR3. The V gene end was trimmed by 6 bases and the J gene end by 7 bases; junction bases not matched to a gene: 16. Germline V gene data show CDR1 as SGHVS and CDR2 as FQNEAQ. CDR3 bases: TGTGCCAGCAGGCATCCCCCGGGACAGGGTCGGGGGAATGAGCAGTTCTTC. This translates into CASRHPPGQGRGNEQFF.

The V call is TRBV4-2, the J call TRBJ2-3, with D unclear. V lost 2 bases to trimming and J lost 2 bases, with 2 bases between them. CDR3 size: 12 residues. Germline loops: CDR1 LGHNA, CDR2 YNFKEQ. CDR3 sequence reads: CASSQLTDTQYF. The CDR3 DNA sequence: TGTGCCAGCAGCCAACTCACAGATACGCAGTATTTT.

The chain uses TRBV10-1 and TRBJ2-7, with 7 nucleotides matching TRBD1. Trimming at V came to 4 bases and at J to 1 base, leaving 4 bases not matched to a gene. Germline V CDR1 and CDR2: WNHNN, SYGVQD (reference sequence). There are 14 residues in the CDR3. CDR3 sequence reads: CASSAGTVSYEQYF. For the CDR3, the DNA is TGCGCCAGCAGTGCCGGGACAGTTTCCTACGAGCAGTACTTC.

The chain carries TRBV5-4 and TRBJ1-2, with TRBD1 matching over 8 bases. CDR3 length equals 11 residues. Per germline, CDR1 SGHNT and CDR2 YYREEE (reference sequence). V lost 3 bases and J lost 12; bases outside the gene matches: 4. The CDR3 region has the DNA TGTGCCAGCAGCTCACAGGGGGGCAACACCTTC. Residues: CASSSQGGNTF.

V and J are TRBV4-1 and TRBJ2-1; 8 bases fit TRBD1. V shed 4 bases, J shed 0 bases, and the junction held 8 bases outside the gene matches. CDR1 is MGHRA, CDR2 YSYEKL, per germline. The CDR3 has 17 residues. The CDR3 DNA sequence: TGCGCCAGCAGCCTGCTACCCGGGACAGGCTCCTACAATGAGCAGTTCTTC. This encodes CASSLLPGTGSYNEQFF.

This clone was counted only a few times. The chain links TRBV5-1 to TRBJ2-7, with 9 bases identical to TRBD1. Germline loops: CDR1 SGHRS, CDR2 YFSETQ. The CDR3 sequence is 14 residues long. Trimming cost V 1 base and J 5 bases; bases outside gene matches: 4. The CDR3 DNA follows: TGCGCCAGCAGCTTGATGACAGGGGGGGACGAGCAGTACTTC. Protein product: CASSLMTGGDEQYF.

The chain recombines TRBV21-1 with TRBJ2-7; the listed D gene, TRBD1, was not tested against the DNA. TRBV21-1 is labeled a pseudogene. The CDR3 contains 16 residues. CDR3 protein: CASSKHRRDSSYEQYF. As DNA, the CDR3 is TGTGCCAGCAGCAAACACCGTCGGGACAGCTCCTACGAGCAGTACTTC.

The chain combines TRBV19 with TRBJ2-1, with 8 bases that match TRBD2. CDR3 length equals 17 residues. Germline V gene data show CDR1 as LNHDA and CDR2 as SQIVND (reference sequence). The V gene end was trimmed by 4 bases and the J gene end by 4 bases; junction bases not matched to a gene: 12. The CDR3 bases are TGTGCCAGTAGTACCCCCACGGGGGGGCGCGTGTACAATGAGCAGTTCTTC. Protein product: CASSTPTGGRVYNEQFF.

V is TRBV30 and J is TRBJ2-5; a weak D match, TRBD1 (5 bases). V was trimmed by 2 bases and J by 1 base, leaving 20 bases between them. In germline, CDR1 is GTSNPN, CDR2 SVGIG (reference sequence). The CDR3 totals 17 residues. The CDR3 spells CAWSFHRRTFRQETQYF. In nucleotides, the CDR3 is TGTGCCTGGAGTTTCCACCGCCGGACATTTCGCCAAGAGACCCAGTACTTC.

The chain has TRBV4-3 and TRBJ2-1; 7 bases line up with TRBD2. The CDR3 is 16 residues long. CDR1 is LGHNA, CDR2 YSLEER, per germline. Trimming removed 6 bases from V and 0 bases from J; junction bases left unmatched: 8. The CDR3 region is CASRLGSGSSYNEQFF. In DNA, the CDR3 is TGCGCCAGCAGACTTGGTAGCGGGTCCTCCTACAATGAGCAGTTCTTC.

This chain uses TRBV5-4 with TRBJ2-3; D is perhaps TRBD2 (7 bases). The V end was cut by 2 bases, the J end by 6 bases, with 16 bases between. The CDR3 has 15 residues. Germline CDR1 SGHNT, CDR2 YYREEE (reference sequence). CDR3 bases: TGTGCCAGCAGCTTCGGGGGGCCGGGCCCGGATACGCAGTATTTT. Protein: CASSFGGPGPDTQYF.

The chain has TRBV4-1 and TRBJ2-2; the D is unclear. The germline V gene encodes CDR1 MGHRA and CDR2 YSYEKL. This CDR3 contains 17 residues. With 0 bases removed from V and 1 base from J, the gap between germline ends came to 12 bases. The CDR3 DNA is TGCGCCAGCAGCCAAGAAGGAGCTAGAAGGAACACCGGGGAGCTGTTTTTT. Residues: CASSQEGARRNTGELFF.

In its sample, this clone was seen once. V is TRBV18 and J is TRBJ2-1; no clear D. The V and J ends lost 1 base and 9 bases respectively, with 16 bases between them. The germline CDR1 and CDR2 sequences are KGHSH and LQKENI. The CDR3 length is 15 residues. This CDR3 reads CASSPRQGALGEQFF. DNA for the CDR3: TGTGCCAGCTCACCACGGCAAGGAGCTTTGGGTGAGCAGTTCTTC.

The V call is TRBV12-3 or TRBV12-4, the J call TRBJ1-1; a weak D match, TRBD1 (5 bases). The CDR3 is made up of 13 amino acids. With 7 bases removed from V and 0 bases from J, the gap between germline ends came to 9 bases. The CDR3 loop reads CASTAGLNTEAFF. The CDR3 DNA is TGTGCCAGCACGGCAGGGCTGAACACTGAAGCTTTCTTT.

The rearrangement joins TRBV7-8 to TRBJ2-1; 9 nucleotides line up with TRBD1. Losses at the gene ends were 2 bases for V and 6 bases for J; bases not matched to a gene: 5. Germline CDR1 and CDR2: SGHVS and FQNEAQ. CDR3 size: 15 residues. The CDR3 sequence: CASSLSGQGLNEQFF. In nucleotides, the CDR3 is TGTGCCAGCAGCTTATCTGGACAGGGGCTCAATGAGCAGTTCTTC.

The chain links TRBV4-3 to TRBJ2-2; TRBD1 matches 7 bases. The CDR3 covers 18 residues. CDR1 and CDR2 from the germline V gene are LGHNA and YSLEER. V lost 0 bases to trimming and J lost 0 bases; unmatched junction nucleotides: 7. The CDR3 reads CASSQDPPGGANTGELFF. In DNA form, the CDR3 reads TGCGCCAGCAGCCAAGACCCCCCAGGGGGTGCGAACACCGGGGAGCTGTTTTTT.

V gene TRBV3-1 (or the pseudogene TRBV3-2) combines with J gene TRBJ1-2; D may be TRBD1 (6 bases). Germline CDR1 and CDR2: LGHDT and YNNKEL (reference sequence). The CDR3 spans 14 residues. V lost 1 base and J lost 7, with 13 bases in between. In DNA, the CDR3 is TGTGCCAGCAGCCAAGGGGCGGGGGGCTCTGGCTACACCTTC. It translates to CASSQGAGGSGYTF.

V gene TRBV13 combines with J gene TRBJ2-7; TRBD2 agrees at 11 bases. CDR3 length equals 17 residues. V lost 5 bases, J lost 0 bases, and 9 bases stayed unmatched. Per germline, CDR1 PRHDT and CDR2 FYEKMQ (reference sequence). The CDR3 bases are TGTGCCAGCAGCCCCCGTTGGACTAGCGGGCTCTCCTACGAGCAGTACTTC. This sequence encodes CASSPRWTSGLSYEQYF. Full variable domain (remainder filled in from reference TRBV13 and TRBJ2-7): AAGVIQSPRHLIKEKRETATLKCYPIPRHDTVYWYQQGPGQDPQFLISFYEKMQSDKGSIPDRFSAQQFSDYHSELNMSSLELGDSALYFCASSPRWTSGLSYEQYFGPGTRLTVT.

The rearrangement joins TRBV11-2 to TRBJ2-3; 11 positions match TRBD2. Germline lookup yields CDR1 SGHAT and CDR2 FQNNGV. Trimming removed 6 bases from V and 6 bases from J; junction bases left unmatched: 11. The CDR3 is 16 amino acids. The CDR3 is CASSKGLAGGEDTQYF. CDR3 bases: TGTGCCAGCAGTAAGGGGCTAGCGGGGGGTGAGGATACGCAGTATTTT. The full variable domain, with the rest looked up from reference TRBV11-2 and TRBJ2-3, is EAGVAQSPRYKIIEKRQSVAFWCNPISGHATLYWYQQILGQGPKLLIQFQNNGVVDDSQLPKDRFSAERLKGVDSTLKIQPAKLEDSAVYLCASSKGLAGGEDTQYFGPGTRLTVL.

This sequence joins TRBV12-1 and TRBJ2-7; the D call TRBD1 from the table was never checked on the DNA. TRBV12-1 is a known pseudogene. The CDR3 runs 14 residues. CDR3 in DNA: TGTGCCAGCAGCCTTCGGACAGGGTCCTACGAGCAGTACTTC. Translating gives CASSLRTGSYEQYF.

CDR3 sequence (DNA): TGTGCCAGCAGTTACGGGACAGGGGTCGGCACCATATATTTT. This codes for CASSYGTGVGTIYF. The V call is TRBV6-5, the J call TRBJ1-3, with 10 bases fitting TRBD1. V was clipped by 2 bases and J by 9 bases; unmatched bases: 4. The CDR3 contains 14 residues. The germline V gene encodes CDR1 MNHEY and CDR2 SVGAGI.